A single sample gave rise to the 16 T cell receptor beta chains below, sequenced in a study of blood T cell repertoires in COVID-19. Profiled with immunoSEQ multiplex PCR; TCRdb holds only in-frame clones, not every one. The sample includes 180,000 or so clones, approximately 83% of them seen just once. The source material was PBMCs or T cells enriched from blood (not recorded which). These receptors all come from a woman aged 55-70 years who had recovered from COVID-19.

This clone was picked up a small number of times. This chain links TRBV16 with TRBJ1-1; possible D gene TRBD1, 6 bases. Per germline, CDR1 KGHSY and CDR2 FQNENV. The CDR3 loop spans 14 amino acids. V was clipped by 4 bases and J by 1 base, with 10 bases between them. This CDR3 is CASSPWTANTEAFF. For the CDR3, the DNA is TGTGCCAGCAGCCCCTGGACAGCGAACACTGAAGCTTTCTTT.

The CDR3 bases are TGTGCCATCAGTGGAGGACAGCTCCTCTACGAGCAGTACTTC. Translating gives CAISGGQLLYEQYF. This chain joins TRBV10-3 and TRBJ2-7; tentative D call: TRBD1 (6 bases). The V end lost 4 bases, the J end lost 3 bases, and 13 bases lay between the germline ends. CDR3 size: 14 residues. The germline V gene has CDR1 ENHRY and CDR2 SYGVKD.

V is TRBV19 and J is TRBJ1-5; D uncertain. With 3 bases removed from V and 4 bases from J, the gap between germline ends came to 7 bases. Germline V gene data show CDR1 as LNHDA and CDR2 as SQIVND (reference sequence). The CDR3 extends over 13 amino acids. The CDR3 loop reads CASSIQRNQPQHF. Written as DNA, the CDR3 is TGTGCCAGTAGTATCCAGCGGAATCAGCCCCAGCATTTT.

The rearrangement joins TRBV30 to TRBJ1-4, with 11 bases matching TRBD1. The junction had 7 bases not matched to a gene; V was cut back by 2 bases and J by 8 bases. This CDR3 is 15 amino acids long. The V gene's germline CDR1 is GTSNPN and CDR2 SVGIG (reference sequence). The CDR3 bases are TGTGCCTGGAGTACGATGGGACAGGGGGACGAAAAACTGTTTTTT. Encoded protein: CAWSTMGQGDEKLFF.

This clone was counted a single time. The rearrangement uses TRBV2 and TRBJ1-1; no definite D call. Germline-derived CDR1 and CDR2 are SNHLY and FYNNEI. The ends were cut back, 5 bases at V and 2 bases at J, with 15 bases in the middle. There are 15 residues in the CDR3. In nucleotides, the CDR3 is TGTGCCAGCAGTCCCCGCCTAACAGCTAACACTGAAGCTTTCTTT. Translation: CASSPRLTANTEAFF.

The sample holds one count of this clone. The chain joins TRBV5-6 to TRBJ2-1; no reliable D call. Germline V gives CDR1 SGHDT, CDR2 YYEEEE. The CDR3 runs 12 residues. Trimming cost V 1 base and J 5 bases, with 4 bases left between them. The CDR3 DNA sequence: TGTGCCAGCAGCTTGAGCGACAATGAGCAGTTCTTC. Protein: CASSLSDNEQFF.

The CDR3 protein is CASSERGAYEQYF. CDR3 in DNA: TGTGCCAGCAGTGAAAGGGGCGCTTACGAGCAGTACTTC. The chain carries TRBV6-1 and TRBJ2-7; D possibly corresponds to TRBD1 (5 bases). The V gene lost 2 bases and the J gene lost 4 bases, with 9 bases spanning the gap. Germline-derived CDR1 and CDR2 are MNHNS and SASEGT. CDR3 length equals 13 residues.

The chain has TRBV6-5 and TRBJ2-7; tentatively, D is TRBD1 (5 bases). The CDR3 is 12 amino acids. V was cut by 5 bases and J by 3 bases, with 8 bases left in between. CDR1 and CDR2 (germline): MNHEY, SVGAGI. CDR3: CASSPRGYEQYF. CDR3 in DNA: TGTGCCAGCAGTCCTAGGGGCTACGAGCAGTACTTC.

The chain links TRBV5-1 to TRBJ2-7, with 7 bases identical to TRBD1. Germline V CDR1 and CDR2: SGHRS, YFSETQ. The junction had 3 bases not matched to a gene; V was cut back by 1 base and J by 2 bases. CDR3 size: 14 residues. The CDR3, as DNA: TGCGCCAGCAGCTTGACAGGGGTCCCCTACGAGCAGTACTTC. The encoded protein is CASSLTGVPYEQYF.

The rearrangement links TRBV30 to TRBJ1-5, with D unclear. This CDR3 is 13 amino acids long. With 3 bases removed from V and 2 bases from J, the gap between germline ends came to 8 bases. Germline values: CDR1 GTSNPN, CDR2 SVGIG (reference sequence). CDR3 in DNA: TGTGCCTGGAGCACAGCGGGCAATCAGCCCCAGCATTTT. This translates into CAWSTAGNQPQHF.

The J gene is TRBJ2-1, the V gene TRBV7-3, with 8 positions matching TRBD1. Germline V gene data show CDR1 as SGHTA and CDR2 as FQGTGA. Trimming took 3 bases from V and 8 from J; bases not matched to a gene: 12. The CDR3 contains 16 residues. CDR3 nucleotides: TGTGCCAGCAGCTTCTCAGGGGGCGCGGAGGGGTATGAGCAGTTCTTC. This sequence encodes CASSFSGGAEGYEQFF.

J is TRBJ1-2 and V is TRBV9; maybe TRBD1 (5 bases). Germline-derived CDR1 and CDR2 are SGDLS and YYNGEE. This CDR3 is built from 16 residues. The ends were cut back, 4 bases at V and 4 bases at J, with 20 bases in the middle. The CDR3 region is CASSTHPTDHSYGYTF. For the CDR3, the DNA is TGTGCCAGCAGCACTCACCCGACAGATCATAGCTATGGCTACACCTTC.

The chain couples TRBV6-2 or TRBV6-3 to TRBJ2-5, with TRBD2 as a possible D gene (6 bases). The CDR3 covers 15 residues. Germline lookup yields CDR1 MNHEY and CDR2 SVGEGT. The V and J ends lost 6 bases and 1 base respectively, with 15 bases between them. CDR3 nucleotide sequence: TGTGCCAGCAGCCTCGCCCGGGACTCCCAAGAGACCCAGTACTTC. Translated: CASSLARDSQETQYF.

This chain links TRBV28 with TRBJ2-7; 9 bases are shared with TRBD2. Per the germline V gene, CDR1 is MDHEN and CDR2 is SYDVKM. This CDR3 is 14 amino acids long. V trimming: 3 bases; J trimming: 2 bases; junction bases outside the gene matches: 2. Here the CDR3 reads CASSLGGRAYEQYF. The CDR3 nucleotides are TGTGCCAGCAGTTTGGGCGGGAGGGCCTACGAGCAGTACTTC.

V usage is TRBV7-9 and J usage is TRBJ1-1; 7 bases align to TRBD1. The V segment lost 5 bases and the J segment 0 bases; nucleotides outside the gene matches: 3. The CDR3 covers 14 residues. The germline CDR1 and CDR2 sequences are SEHNR and FQNEAQ (reference sequence). This CDR3 is CASSQGQMNTEAFF. Written as DNA, the CDR3 is TGTGCCAGCAGCCAGGGACAGATGAACACTGAAGCTTTCTTT.

The chain recombines TRBV6-1 with TRBJ1-6; TRBD1 matches 7 bases. Germline values: CDR1 MNHNS, CDR2 SASEGT. V lost 1 base to trimming and J lost 14 bases; unmatched junction nucleotides: 8. This CDR3 comprises 14 residues. CDR3 DNA sequence: TGTGCCAGCAGTGAAGACAGGGGTTGGGGGGCCCTCCACTTT. This codes for CASSEDRGWGALHF.